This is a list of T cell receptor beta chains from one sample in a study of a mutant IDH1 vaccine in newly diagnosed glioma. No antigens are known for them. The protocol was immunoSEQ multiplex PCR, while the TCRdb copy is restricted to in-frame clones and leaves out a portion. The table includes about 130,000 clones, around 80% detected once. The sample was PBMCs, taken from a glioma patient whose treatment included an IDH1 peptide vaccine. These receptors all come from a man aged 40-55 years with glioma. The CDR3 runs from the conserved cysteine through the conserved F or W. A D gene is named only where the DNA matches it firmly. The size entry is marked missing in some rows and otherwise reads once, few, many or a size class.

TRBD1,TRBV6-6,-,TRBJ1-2,TGTGCCAGCAGCCGGGACAGGGGATCGGAGGGCTATGGCTACACCTTC,CASSRDRGSEGYGYTF
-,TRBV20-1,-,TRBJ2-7,TGCAGTGCTAGCGTGGGCGAGCAGTACTTC,CSASVGEQYF
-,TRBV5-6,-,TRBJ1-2,TGTGCCAGCAGCTTGGATCCAGGAACCAACTATGGCTACACCTTC,CASSLDPGTNYGYTF
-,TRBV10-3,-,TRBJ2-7,TGTGCCATCAGTGAGTCCACGTACGAGCAGTACTTC,CAISESTYEQYF
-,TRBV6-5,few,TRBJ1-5,TGTGCCAGCGCGACAGGAGGGACCAATCAGCCCCAGCATTTT,CASATGGTNQPQHF
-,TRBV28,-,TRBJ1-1,TGTGCCAGCAGCTGGGCCCAATTGGCTTTCTTT,CASSWAQLAFF
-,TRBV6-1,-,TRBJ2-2,TGTGCCGTAAACAGTGGGGTTGGAACCGGGGAGCTGTTTTTT,CAVNSGVGTGELFF
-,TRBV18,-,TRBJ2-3,TGTGCCAGCTCAAGTATCACAGATACGCAGTATTTT,CASSSITDTQYF
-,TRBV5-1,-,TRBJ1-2,TGCGCCAGCAGCCTGGGGGGAGGTTGGTCAGACAACTATGGCTACACCTTC,CASSLGGGWSDNYGYTF
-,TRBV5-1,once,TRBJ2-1,TGCGCCAGCAGCGCCGGGTCCAGGTCGACGAACAATGAGCAGTTCTTC,CASSAGSRSTNNEQFF
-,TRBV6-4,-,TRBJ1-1,TGTGCCAGCAGTGACCAGTATGCGAACACTGAAGCTTTCTTT,CASSDQYANTEAFF
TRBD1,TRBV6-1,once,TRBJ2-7,TGTGCCAGCAGTGTGGGGACAGGGGGCTACGAGCAGTACTTC,CASSVGTGGYEQYF
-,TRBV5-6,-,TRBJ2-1,TGTGCCAGCAGCTTGGATGGTATGGGGGGCTCCTACAATGAGCAGTTCTTC,CASSLDGMGGSYNEQFF
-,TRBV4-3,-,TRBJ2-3,TGCGCCAGCAGCCAAGATCCGGGAGTCGTTTCAGATACGCAGTATTTT,CASSQDPGVVSDTQYF
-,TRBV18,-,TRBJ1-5,TGTGCCAGCTCACCACCGGGGCTGGTCAGCAATCAGCCCCAGCATTTT,CASSPPGLVSNQPQHF
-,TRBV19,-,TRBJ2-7,TGTGCCAGTAGTACCCCCGGGACAACTTACGAGCAGTACTTC,CASSTPGTTYEQYF
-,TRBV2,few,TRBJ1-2,TGTGCCAGCAGTGTTCAGCCAACTGATGGCTACACCTTC,CASSVQPTDGYTF
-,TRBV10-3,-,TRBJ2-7,TGTGCCTCCAAAGGGAGTACCTACGAGCAGTACTTC,CASKGSTYEQYF
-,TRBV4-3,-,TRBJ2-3,TGCGCCAGCAGCCAAGAATGGAGCCCCTCCGTAACTAGCACAGATACGCAGTATTTT,CASSQEWSPSVTSTDTQYF
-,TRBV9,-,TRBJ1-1,TGTGCCAGCAGCGTGATCACAGAAAACACTGAAGCTTTCTTT,CASSVITENTEAFF
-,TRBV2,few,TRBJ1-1,TGTGCCAGCGCGTGGGAGACCACTGAAGCTTTCTTT,CASAWETTEAFF
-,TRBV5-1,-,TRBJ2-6,TGCGCCAGCAGCTTGGTATCCAGGGGGGCTGGGGCCAACGTCCTGACTTTC,CASSLVSRGAGANVLTF
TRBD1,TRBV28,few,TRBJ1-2,TGTGCCAGCAGTTCAATGGACAGGGGGAATAACTATGGCTACACCTTC,CASSSMDRGNNYGYTF
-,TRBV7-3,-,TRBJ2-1,TGTGCCAGCAGCTTAACAGGGGCTGTCTACAATGAGCAGTTCTTC,CASSLTGAVYNEQFF
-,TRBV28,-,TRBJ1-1,TGTGCCAGCCGTAGTACAGGGTTGGATGGGCGAGCTTTCTTT,CASRSTGLDGRAFF
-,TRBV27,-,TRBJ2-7,TGTGCCAGCAGTTTATCAGGATACTCCTACGAGCAGTACTTC,CASSLSGYSYEQYF
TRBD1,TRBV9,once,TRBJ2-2,TGTGCCAGCAGCGTTCCACAGGGGTTCCACACCGGGGAGCTGTTTTTT,CASSVPQGFHTGELFF
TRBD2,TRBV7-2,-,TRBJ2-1,TGTGCCAGCAGCACCCCTAGCGGTGAGCAGTTCTTC,CASSTPSGEQFF
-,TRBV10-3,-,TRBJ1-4,TGTGCCATCAGTCGCGGGGTTTCAACTAATGAAAAACTGTTTTTT,CAISRGVSTNEKLFF
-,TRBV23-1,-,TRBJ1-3,TGCGCCAGCAGTCAATCTTGTAGCTCTGGAAACACCATATATTTT,CASSQSCSSGNTIYF
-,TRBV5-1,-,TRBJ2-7,TGCGCCAGCAGCTTTTCCTTCAACGAGCAGTACTTC,CASSFSFNEQYF
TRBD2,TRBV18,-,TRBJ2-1,TGTGCCAGCTCTAGACTAGCGGGGAACAATGAGCAGTTCTTC,CASSRLAGNNEQFF
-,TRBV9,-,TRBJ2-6,TGTGCCAGCAGTCCCGGGTCTTTAGGGGCCAACGTCCTGACTTTC,CASSPGSLGANVLTF
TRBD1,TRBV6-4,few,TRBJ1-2,TGTGCCAGCAGTGAAGCCGGGACAGCTTATGGCTACACCTTC,CASSEAGTAYGYTF
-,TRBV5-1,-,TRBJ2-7,TGCGCCAGCAGCTTGGCCGGGGGCCTGGCGACCTACGAGCAGTACTTC,CASSLAGGLATYEQYF
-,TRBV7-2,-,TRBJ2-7,TGTGCCAGCAGCTTAGCGGCTCGCTTCGAGCAGTACTTC,CASSLAARFEQYF
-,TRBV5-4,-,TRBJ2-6,TGTGCCAGCAGCCGTGCCCTTGGGATTACTGGGGCCAACGTCCTGACTTTC,CASSRALGITGANVLTF
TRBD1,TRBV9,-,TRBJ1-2,TGTGCCAGCAGCGAGCAGGGGGGGCCGGAGGCAGGGTTTGGAAAGGTGGTAGCCATCTATGGCTACACCTTC,CASSEQGGPEAGFGKVVAIYGYTF
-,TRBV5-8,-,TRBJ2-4,TGTGCCAGCAGCCGGATGTTAGCCAAAAACATTCAGTACTTC,CASSRMLAKNIQYF
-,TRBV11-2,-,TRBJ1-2,TGTGCCAGCAGCTCCAACCGAGATCTCCGGCGGGGCAGGGGCAGTGGCTACACCTTC,CASSSNRDLRRGRGSGYTF